Following are 14 T cell receptor beta chains from one sample sequenced in a study of T cells after yellow fever vaccination. MiXCR, run by TCRdb on the 5' RACE reads, gives a single entry per CDR3 protein. The sample records 250,000 to 350,000 distinct CDR3 sequences, approximately 4.3% being singletons. Sample: PBMCs, taken 15 days after the yellow fever booster vaccination. Source of these receptors: a man aged 18-30 years who received the YFV17D yellow fever vaccine.

This chain joins TRBV29-1 and TRBJ2-7; 10 bases agree with TRBD1. J was trimmed by 5 bases and V by 4 bases; bases with no gene match: 2. Germline V gives CDR1 SQVTM, CDR2 ANQGSEA. The length of the CDR3 is 12 residues. The CDR3 loop reads CSVVTGGNEQYV. DNA of the CDR3: TGCAGCGTTGTGACAGGGGGCAACGAGCAGTACGTC.

This chain uses TRBV28 with TRBJ1-5; D unresolved. Looked up from germline, CDR1 is MDHEN and CDR2 is SYDVKM. The V end was cut by 2 bases, the J end by 4 bases, with 12 bases between. The CDR3 has 15 amino acids. The CDR3 spells CASSLGGGFNQPQHF. CDR3 bases: TGTGCCAGCAGTTTAGGTGGAGGGTTTAATCAGCCCCAGCATTTT.

This clonotype has a count of ten or more. One end of the junction varies from germline; a read error may be responsible. The gene calls are TRBV5-1 and TRBJ2-2; D possibly matches TRBD1 or TRBD2 (5 bases each). CDR3 length: 15 amino acids. Germline lookup yields CDR1 SGHRS and CDR2 YFSETQ. This CDR3 reads CASSLGARVTGEMFF. The CDR3 nucleotides read TGCGCCAGCAGCTTGGGTGCCAGGGTTACCGGGGAGATGTTTTTT.

This chain joins TRBV29-1 and TRBJ1-1; D is ambiguous. V lost 7 bases to trimming and J lost 6 bases, with 12 bases between them. Germline CDR1 reads SQVTM; CDR2 reads ANQGSEA. There are 11 residues in the CDR3. This CDR3 reads CSGLEWSEAFF. Here the CDR3 DNA reads TGCAGCGGCTTGGAATGGTCTGAAGCTTTCTTT. Variable domain in full (rest from reference TRBV29-1 and TRBJ1-1): SAVISQKPSRDICQRGTSLTIQCQVDSQVTMMFWYRQQPGQSLTLIATANQGSEATYESGFVIDKFPISRPNLTFSTLTVSNMSPEDSSIYLCSGLEWSEAFFGQGTRLTVV.

The chain employs TRBV5-1 and TRBJ2-7; D is perhaps TRBD1 or TRBD2 (5 bases each). Trimming left V 0 bases short and J 6 bases short, with 16 bases between. The CDR3 is made up of 15 amino acids. In germline, CDR1 is SGHRS, CDR2 YFSETQ. Here the CDR3 reads CASSLAGEGNGEQYV. The CDR3 DNA is TGCGCCAGCAGCTTGGCCGGCGAGGGGAACGGCGAGCAGTACGTC.

This clonotype was picked up many times. The chain is built from TRBV4-3 and TRBJ2-5, with no clear D. Germline CDR1 LGHNA, CDR2 YSLEER. V gave up 3 bases and J gave up 0 bases, with 17 bases separating them. The CDR3 totals 17 residues. CDR3 amino acids: CASSHHGEGQYQETQYF. CDR3 DNA sequence: TGCGCCAGCAGCCATCACGGCGAAGGCCAGTACCAAGAGACCCAGTACTTC.

This clonotype was observed many times. The gene calls are TRBV10-3 and TRBJ1-1; D perhaps matches TRBD1 (6 bases). The V end was cut by 4 bases, the J end by 1 base, with 13 bases between. Germline lookup yields CDR1 ENHRY and CDR2 SYGVKD. CDR3 length: 15 residues. The CDR3 bases are TGTGCCATCAGTGCCAGCCGACAGGCGAACACTGAAGCTTTCTTT. It is translated as CAISASRQANTEAFF.

The chain combines TRBV4-1 with TRBJ1-5; no clear D gene. CDR1 is MGHRA and CDR2 is YSYEKL in the germline V gene. V shed 2 bases and J shed 0 bases, with 11 bases lying between them. This CDR3 contains 16 residues. CDR3 residues: CASSQWPGDSNQPQHF. Written as DNA, the CDR3 is TGCGCCAGCAGCCAATGGCCCGGGGATAGCAATCAGCCCCAGCATTTT.

This chain connects TRBV18 to TRBJ1-1, with TRBD1 identical over 10 bases. CDR1 KGHSH and CDR2 LQKENI come from the germline V gene. The CDR3 totals 16 residues. Trimming took 3 bases from V and 4 from J; bases not matched to a gene: 8. CDR3 region: CASSPLSGQGFTEAFF. CDR3 nucleotide sequence: TGTGCCAGCTCACCCCTCTCGGGACAGGGGTTCACTGAAGCTTTCTTT.

This clonotype was counted at least ten times. The J gene is TRBJ2-1, the V gene TRBV5-1, with a possible D match to TRBD2 (5 bases). CDR1 SGHRS and CDR2 YFSETQ come from the germline V gene. V was pared by 5 bases and J by 9 bases, with 15 bases between. The CDR3 has 13 residues. CDR3 in DNA: TGCGCCAGCAGTCTGATTCTAGAGGGTGAGCAGTTCTTC. This sequence encodes CASSLILEGEQFF.

This clonotype was seen ten or more times. The chain joins TRBV4-1 to TRBJ1-2; D is perhaps TRBD1 (6 bases). CDR1 and CDR2 (germline): MGHRA, YSYEKL. This CDR3 region has 15 residues. V dropped 0 bases and J dropped 8 bases, with 16 bases sitting between them. The CDR3 coding sequence is TGCGCCAGCAGCCAAGATGCGGCAGGGGCCTTGGGCTACACCTTC. Translating gives CASSQDAAGALGYTF.

The rearrangement links TRBV7-9 to TRBJ1-6; D is possibly TRBD1 (6 bases). Trimming stripped 3 bases from V and 7 bases from J, with 7 bases between. This CDR3 is 13 amino acids long. Germline CDR1 reads SEHNR; CDR2 reads FQNEAQ (reference sequence). The CDR3 region has the DNA TGTGCCAGCAGCTTCGGGACAAATTCACCCCTCCACTTT. It yields the protein CASSFGTNSPLHF. The variable domain in full, with the rest retrieved from reference TRBV7-9 and TRBJ1-6, is DTGVSQNPRHKITKRGQNVTFRCDPISEHNRLYWYRQTLGQGPEFLTYFQNEAQLEKSRLLSDRFSAERPKGSFSTLEIQRTEQGDSAMYLCASSFGTNSPLHFGNGTRLTVT.

In its sample, this clonotype was seen a few times. Here the CDR3 reads CAWTDRASAEQYF. CDR3 nucleotide sequence: TGTGCCTGGACAGACAGGGCCTCAGCCGAGCAGTACTTC. The chain links TRBV30 to TRBJ2-7; 7 bases agree with TRBD1. The CDR3 contains 13 residues. The germline CDR1 and CDR2 sequences are GTSNPN and SVGIG (reference sequence). The J segment lost 6 bases and the V segment lost 4 bases, leaving 9 bases of the junction unmatched.

This chain joins TRBV28 and TRBJ1-5; the match to TRBD1 covers 7 bases. The CDR3 extends over 14 amino acids. Germline lookup yields CDR1 MDHEN and CDR2 SYDVKM. V shed 3 bases and J 6 bases; nucleotides not matched to a gene: 5. The CDR3 bases are TGTGCCAGCAGTTTGACAGGGATGTTTCAGCCCCAGCATTTT. Translation gives CASSLTGMFQPQHF. Drawing the rest from reference TRBV28 and TRBJ1-5, the complete variable domain is DVKVTQSSRYLVKRTGEKVFLECVQDMDHENMFWYRQDPGLGLRLIYFSYDVKMKEKGDIPEGYSVSREKKERFSLILESASTNQTSMYLCASSLTGMFQPQHFGDGTRLSIL.